The 31 T cell receptor beta chains listed next were all sequenced from one sample in a study of identical twins. From the 5' RACE reads, TCRdb called clonotypes with MiXCR, one entry per CDR3 protein. The profile shows about 550,000 distinct CDR3 sequences, around 22% of them singletons. These data are also associated with another study on yellow fever vaccine responses in identical twins.

Sequenced: CD4+ T cells sorted from blood. Every receptor here comes from a woman aged 18-29 years in good health.

The genes are TRBV3-1 and TRBJ2-5; 7 bases map to TRBD1. Germline CDR1 LGHDT, CDR2 YNNKEL (reference sequence). This CDR3 contains 15 residues. Losses at the gene ends were 3 bases for V and 6 bases for J; bases not matched to a gene: 10. The CDR3 DNA reads as TGTGCCAGCAGCCAGGACAGGCCAAGTCATCAGACCCAGTACTTC. Protein: CASSQDRPSHQTQYF.

The V gene is TRBV20-1, the J gene TRBJ2-1, with TRBD1 as a possible D gene (5 bases). Germline-derived CDR1 and CDR2 are DFQATT and SNEGSKA (reference sequence). Trimming took 3 bases from V and 0 from J, leaving 9 bases between them. The CDR3 consists of 14 residues. CDR3 residues: CSASDRNSYNEQFF. In DNA, the CDR3 is TGCAGTGCTAGTGACAGAAACTCCTACAATGAGCAGTTCTTC.

CDR3 sequence reads: CATRDAREKLFF. The CDR3, as DNA: TGTGCCACGCGGGACGCTCGGGAAAAACTGTTTTTT. The V call is TRBV10-3, the J call TRBJ1-4, with D tentatively TRBD1 (5 bases). V was trimmed by 10 bases and J by 8 bases, leaving 14 bases between them. This CDR3 comprises 12 residues. The germline gives CDR1 ENHRY, CDR2 SYGVKD.

This clonotype came up a few times. The chain carries TRBV2 and TRBJ2-3; D is ambiguous. CDR3 length: 13 residues. Germline V CDR1 and CDR2: SNHLY, FYNNEI. The V gene lost 6 bases and the J gene lost 2 bases, with 9 bases spanning the gap. In DNA form, the CDR3 reads TGTGCCAGCAGCGAACTCAACACAGATACGCAGTATTTT. This translates into CASSELNTDTQYF.

This clonotype was recorded once. The J gene is TRBJ2-3, the V gene TRBV20-1, with 9 bases matching TRBD1. Germline V lookup: CDR1 DFQATT, CDR2 SNEGSKA (reference sequence). The CDR3 totals 14 residues. The J segment lost 4 bases and the V segment lost 1 base, leaving 3 bases of the junction unmatched. CDR3 nucleotides: TGCAGTGCTAGAGGGACAGGGGCGGCAGATACGCAGTATTTT. This encodes CSARGTGAADTQYF.

This clonotype was seen only a few times. V is TRBV5-1 and J is TRBJ2-2, with 9 positions matching TRBD2. V dropped 8 bases and J dropped 2; count of bases not matched to a gene: 4. CDR1 and CDR2 from the germline V gene are SGHRS and YFSETQ. CDR3 length: 14 residues. The CDR3 nucleotides read TGCGCCAGTTATAGCGGGAGTAACACCGGGGAGCTGTTTTTT. It specifies CASYSGSNTGELFF.

This clonotype occurred a few times. The rearrangement uses TRBV5-1 and TRBJ2-2, with D perhaps TRBD1 (7 bases). V was pared by 5 bases and J by 4 bases, with 9 bases between. Germline CDR1 reads SGHRS; CDR2 reads YFSETQ. The CDR3 is made up of 13 amino acids. CDR3 DNA sequence: TGCGCCAGCAGGCGGGACAGCACCGGGGAGCTGTTTTTT. It is translated as CASRRDSTGELFF.

The V gene is TRBV20-1, the J gene TRBJ2-3; D is undetermined. The CDR3 sequence is 16 residues long. Germline V gene lookup returns CDR1 DFQATT and CDR2 SNEGSKA (reference sequence). V lost 0 bases and J lost 2, with 15 bases in between. The CDR3 region has the DNA TGCAGTGCTAGAGATTTCGTCCGTTCTTCCACAGATACGCAGTATTTT. Its protein product is CSARDFVRSSTDTQYF.

This clonotype was detected only a few times. J is TRBJ1-2 and V is TRBV12-3 or TRBV12-4; no definite D call. Trimming removed 3 bases from V and 8 bases from J, with 10 bases in between. CDR3 length: 12 residues. The CDR3 reads CASSFRPVGYTF. CDR3 in DNA: TGTGCCAGCAGTTTTCGACCGGTGGGCTACACCTTC.

V and J are TRBV4-2 and TRBJ2-1, with D unclear. The CDR3 covers 17 residues. CDR1 is LGHNA and CDR2 is YNFKEQ in the germline V gene. V shed 0 bases and J shed 5 bases, with 17 bases lying between them. Written as DNA, the CDR3 is TGTGCCAGCAGCCAAGATCGGGCCGCAACGGCCCACAATGAGCAGTTCTTC. This translates into CASSQDRAATAHNEQFF.

This clonotype was seen a few times. V usage is TRBV5-1 and J usage is TRBJ2-5; a possible D gene is TRBD2 (5 bases). CDR3 length: 15 residues. Trimming pared 1 base from V and 5 bases from J, leaving 15 bases between. Germline lookup yields CDR1 SGHRS and CDR2 YFSETQ. CDR3 protein: CASSLTDVSGETQYF. The CDR3 DNA reads TGCGCCAGCAGCTTGACCGACGTCTCGGGGGAGACCCAGTACTTC.

V is TRBV9 and J is TRBJ2-1; 8 bases line up with TRBD2. The V gene end was trimmed by 0 bases and the J gene end by 6 bases; junction bases not matched to a gene: 5. The CDR3 has 15 amino acids. Germline assignment: CDR1 SGDLS and CDR2 YYNGEE. The CDR3 nucleotides read TGTGCCAGCAGCGTAGGGAGGGGGACTAGCAATGAGCAGTTCTTC. This encodes CASSVGRGTSNEQFF.

The chain's CDR3 is CASSYSGSSNTGELFF. CDR3 nucleotides: TGTGCCAGCAGTTACTCCGGAAGTTCGAACACCGGGGAGCTGTTTTTT. The chain combines TRBV6-5 with TRBJ2-2; no definite D call. This CDR3 comprises 16 residues. V lost 0 bases, J lost 0 bases, and 8 bases lay in between. Germline V gives CDR1 MNHEY, CDR2 SVGAGI.

V is TRBV5-6 and J is TRBJ2-2; the D gene is possibly TRBD1 (5 bases). V lost 0 bases to trimming and J lost 5 bases, with 11 bases between them. The CDR3 consists of 15 residues. Germline-derived CDR1 and CDR2 are SGHDT and YYEEEE. CDR3 DNA sequence: TGTGCCAGCAGCTTGGCCCGGGCAGGGACCGGGGAGCTGTTTTTT. Its translation is CASSLARAGTGELFF.

This clonotype has only a few counts. The genes are TRBV27 and TRBJ2-1; 11 bases are a match to TRBD2. Per the germline V gene, CDR1 is MNHEY and CDR2 is SMNVEV (reference sequence). After removal of 8 bases from V and 6 bases from J, the junction contained 6 bases not matched to a gene. The CDR3 spans 14 residues. DNA of the CDR3: TGTGCCAGCCGTAGACTAGCGGGGCTCAATGAGCAGTTCTTC. Protein: CASRRLAGLNEQFF.

This rearrangement joins TRBV3-1 to TRBJ1-1; D remains unclear. Trimming took 3 bases from V and 6 from J, leaving 14 bases between them. Germline-derived CDR1 and CDR2 are LGHDT and YNNKEL (reference sequence). There are 14 residues in the CDR3. The CDR3 nucleotides read TGTGCCAGCAGCCATTTATCGGCGAAACCTGAAGCTTTCTTT. Translated: CASSHLSAKPEAFF. Combining the CDR3 with reference TRBV3-1 and TRBJ1-1 gives the whole variable domain DTAVSQTPKYLVTQMGNDKSIKCEQNLGHDTMYWYKQDSKKFLKIMFSYNNKELIINETVPNRFSPKSPDKAHLNLHINSLELGDSAVYFCASSHLSAKPEAFFGQGTRLTVV.

The chain employs TRBV3-1 and TRBJ2-5; D uncertain. The CDR3 has 14 residues. The germline gives CDR1 LGHDT, CDR2 YNNKEL (reference sequence). V was shortened by 1 base and J by 4 bases, with 10 bases between the two germline ends. Here the CDR3 DNA reads TGTGCCAGCAGCCAAGGTATCCAGCGAGAGACCCAGTACTTC. Its translation: CASSQGIQRETQYF.

The chain recombines TRBV7-9 with TRBJ2-7; D gene unclear. The CDR3 loop spans 12 amino acids. Trimming took off 0 bases at V and 7 bases at J, with 7 bases between the two ends. Germline assignment: CDR1 SEHNR and CDR2 FQNEAQ (reference sequence). Here the CDR3 reads CASSLALGEQYF. The CDR3 DNA reads as TGTGCCAGCAGCTTAGCGTTGGGAGAGCAGTACTTC.

This clonotype has a handful of counts. The CDR3 is CASSLAAGRGNEQFF. Here the CDR3 DNA reads TGTGCCAGCAGCTTAGCAGCGGGAAGGGGCAATGAGCAGTTCTTC. V usage is TRBV7-7 and J usage is TRBJ2-1; TRBD2 matches 7 bases. The CDR3 loop spans 15 amino acids. Germline V gene data show CDR1 as SSHAT and CDR2 as FNYEAQ (reference sequence). Trimming took 0 bases from V and 6 from J; bases not matched to a gene: 5.

This clonotype came up a few times. The J gene is TRBJ2-1, the V gene TRBV6-1, with 12 bases that match TRBD2. Germline CDR1 and CDR2: MNHNS and SASEGT. V dropped 6 bases and J dropped 2; count of bases not matched to a gene: 8. The CDR3 contains 17 residues. CDR3 nucleotide sequence: TGTGCCAGCAGCTCCGGGACTAGCGGGTTAACCTACAATGAGCAGTTCTTC. Its translation is CASSSGTSGLTYNEQFF.

The V gene is TRBV5-6, the J gene TRBJ2-1; D is unclear. From germline, CDR1 is SGHDT and CDR2 YYEEEE. Trimming cost V 0 bases and J 0 bases, with 10 bases left between them. The CDR3 contains 16 residues. This CDR3 reads CASSLVAGRSYNEQFF. DNA for the CDR3: TGTGCCAGCAGCTTGGTCGCAGGCCGCTCCTACAATGAGCAGTTCTTC.

The rearrangement uses TRBV5-1 and TRBJ2-2; TRBD1 or TRBD2 may be the D gene (5 bases each). Germline loops: CDR1 SGHRS, CDR2 YFSETQ. The CDR3 is 15 amino acids. Trimming cost V 4 bases and J 6 bases, with 16 bases left between them. CDR3 sequence: CASSPGTSKPGELFF. CDR3 nucleotides: TGCGCCAGCAGCCCCGGGACCTCCAAGCCCGGGGAGCTGTTTTTT.

The chain links TRBV13 to TRBJ2-1; no clear D. The CDR3 is 14 amino acids. The V gene lost 1 base and the J gene lost 14 bases, with 18 bases spanning the gap. Looked up from germline, CDR1 is PRHDT and CDR2 is FYEKMQ (reference sequence). The CDR3 sequence: CASSLVQPSVVEFF. In DNA, the CDR3 is TGTGCCAGCAGCTTAGTACAGCCGTCGGTTGTCGAGTTCTTC.

This clonotype was detected only a few times. V and J are TRBV25-1 and TRBJ2-5; possibly TRBD1 for D (6 bases). The V gene's germline CDR1 is MGHDK and CDR2 SYGVNS. The CDR3 loop spans 16 amino acids. V was trimmed by 5 bases and J by 4 bases, leaving 20 bases between them. The DNA of the CDR3 is TGTGCCAGCAGTATCTCCGGGACACAGGAGATAGAGACCCAGTACTTC. Translated: CASSISGTQEIETQYF.

The chain uses TRBV11-2 and TRBJ2-7, with a weak D call TRBD1 (6 bases). The CDR3 contains 15 residues. Germline loops: CDR1 SGHAT, CDR2 FQNNGV. With 0 bases removed from V and 3 bases from J, the gap between germline ends came to 12 bases. CDR3 bases: TGTGCCAGCAGCTTAGATCGGACAGCTAACTACGAGCAGTACGTC. Its translation is CASSLDRTANYEQYV.

This clonotype occurred a few times. The chain has TRBV20-1 and TRBJ2-3; 7 positions agree with TRBD2. The CDR3 covers 14 residues. The germline V gene encodes CDR1 DFQATT and CDR2 SNEGSKA (reference sequence). Unmatched junction bases numbered 10, after V lost 6 bases and J lost 4 bases. The CDR3 loop is CSATGLTVADTQYF. DNA for the CDR3: TGCAGTGCAACGGGACTAACTGTGGCAGATACGCAGTATTTT.

The chain joins TRBV13 to TRBJ2-1; D is perhaps TRBD2 (6 bases). CDR3 size: 14 residues. Germline values: CDR1 PRHDT, CDR2 FYEKMQ (reference sequence). The V gene lost 5 bases and the J gene lost 6 bases, with 14 bases spanning the gap. CDR3 coding DNA: TGTGCCAGCAGCGTTAGGGCGGGGCGCAATGAGCAGTTCTTC. Translating gives CASSVRAGRNEQFF.

V gene TRBV10-3 combines with J gene TRBJ2-1; 12 bases are a match to TRBD2. The CDR3 is 14 residues long. Trimming at V came to 7 bases and at J to 10 bases, leaving 8 bases not matched to a gene. In germline, CDR1 is ENHRY, CDR2 SYGVKD. The CDR3 DNA is TGTGCCATCAACACAGTTACTAGCGGGAGGGAGCAGTTCTTC. It yields the protein CAINTVTSGREQFF.

The chain has TRBV7-3 and TRBJ1-4; TRBD1 might be the D (6 bases). There are 15 residues in the CDR3. In germline, CDR1 is SGHTA, CDR2 FQGTGA. Trimming took 1 base from V and 1 from J, leaving 7 bases between them. CDR3 region: CASSLRGGTNEKLFF. The CDR3 DNA is TGTGCCAGCAGCTTAAGAGGGGGAACTAATGAAAAACTGTTTTTT.

Only a few counts were recorded for this clonotype. This sequence joins TRBV25-1 and TRBJ1-2; D unresolved. CDR1 and CDR2 from the germline V gene are MGHDK and SYGVNS. The CDR3 is 12 amino acids. Trimming pared 1 base from V and 4 bases from J, leaving 4 bases between. The CDR3, as DNA: TGTGCCAGCAGTGAATTCGGCTATGGCTACACCTTC. Its translation is CASSEFGYGYTF.

The chain recombines TRBV4-1 with TRBJ2-5, with D uncertain. The CDR3 spans 14 residues. V lost 4 bases, J lost 2 bases, and 11 bases lay in between. The V gene's germline CDR1 is MGHRA and CDR2 YSYEKL. CDR3 residues: CASSPMTSQETQYF. In DNA form, the CDR3 reads TGCGCCAGCAGCCCAATGACAAGTCAAGAGACCCAGTACTTC.